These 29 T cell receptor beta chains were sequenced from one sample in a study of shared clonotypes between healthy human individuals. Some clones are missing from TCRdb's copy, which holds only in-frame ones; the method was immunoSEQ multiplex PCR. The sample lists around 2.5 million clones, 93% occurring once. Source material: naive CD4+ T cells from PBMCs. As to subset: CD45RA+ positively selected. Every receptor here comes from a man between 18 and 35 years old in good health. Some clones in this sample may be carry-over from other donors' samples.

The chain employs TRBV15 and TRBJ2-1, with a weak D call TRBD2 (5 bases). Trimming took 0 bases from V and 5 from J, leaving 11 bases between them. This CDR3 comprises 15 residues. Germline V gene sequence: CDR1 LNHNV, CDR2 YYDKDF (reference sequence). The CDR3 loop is CATSRDLRADNEQFF. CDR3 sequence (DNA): TGTGCCACCAGCAGAGATCTGAGGGCGGACAATGAGCAGTTCTTC.

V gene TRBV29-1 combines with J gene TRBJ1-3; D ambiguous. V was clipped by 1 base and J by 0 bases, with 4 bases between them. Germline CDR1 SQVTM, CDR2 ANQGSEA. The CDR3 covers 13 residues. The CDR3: CSVEVHSGNTIYF. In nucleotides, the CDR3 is TGCAGCGTTGAAGTCCACTCTGGAAACACCATATATTTT.

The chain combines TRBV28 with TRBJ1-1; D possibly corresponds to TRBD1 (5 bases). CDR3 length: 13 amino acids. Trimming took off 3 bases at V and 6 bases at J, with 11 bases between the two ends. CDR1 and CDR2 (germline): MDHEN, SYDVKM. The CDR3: CASSFRGIPEAFF. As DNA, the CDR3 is TGTGCCAGCAGTTTTCGGGGGATTCCTGAAGCTTTCTTT.

The CDR3 DNA reads TGTGCCAGCAACTTTATTACCCCTGGGAGCGAGCAGTACTTC. As protein: CASNFITPGSEQYF. The chain joins TRBV2 to TRBJ2-7; possible D gene TRBD2, 5 bases. Germline V gene sequence: CDR1 SNHLY, CDR2 FYNNEI. There are 14 residues in the CDR3. V was pared by 7 bases and J by 6 bases, with 19 bases between.

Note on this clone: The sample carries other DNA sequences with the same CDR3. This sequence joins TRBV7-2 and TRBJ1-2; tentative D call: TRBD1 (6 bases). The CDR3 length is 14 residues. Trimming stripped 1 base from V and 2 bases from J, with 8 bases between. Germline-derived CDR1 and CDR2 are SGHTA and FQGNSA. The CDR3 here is CASSLVQGNYGYTF. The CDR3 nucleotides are TGTGCCAGCAGCTTAGTACAGGGAAACTATGGCTACACCTTC. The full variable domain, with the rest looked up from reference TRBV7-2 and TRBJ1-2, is GAGVSQSPSNKVTEKGKDVELRCDPISGHTALYWYRQSLGQGLEFLIYFQGNSAPDKSGLPSDRFSAERTGGSVSTLTIQRTQQEDSAVYLCASSLVQGNYGYTFGSGTRLTVV.

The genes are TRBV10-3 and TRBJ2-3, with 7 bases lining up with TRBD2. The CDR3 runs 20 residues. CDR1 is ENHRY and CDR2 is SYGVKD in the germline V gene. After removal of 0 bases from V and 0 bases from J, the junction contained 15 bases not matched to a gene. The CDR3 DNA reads TGTGCCATCAGTGAGTCGATTGGGGGAGGGGCCTTTACTAGCACAGATACGCAGTATTTT. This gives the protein CAISESIGGGAFTSTDTQYF.

CDR3 coding DNA: TGTGCCAGCAGTCAACACAGGGCCCCACAAGAGACCCAGTACTTC. Translated: CASSQHRAPQETQYF. This chain links TRBV2 with TRBJ2-5; maybe TRBD1 (6 bases). The CDR3 contains 15 residues. V was clipped by 5 bases and J by 2 bases, with 15 bases between them. Germline values: CDR1 SNHLY, CDR2 FYNNEI.

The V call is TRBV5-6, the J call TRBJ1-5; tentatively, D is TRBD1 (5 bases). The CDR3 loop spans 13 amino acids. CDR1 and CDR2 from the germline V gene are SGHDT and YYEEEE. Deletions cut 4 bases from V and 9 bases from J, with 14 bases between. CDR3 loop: CASSRLAGGPQHF. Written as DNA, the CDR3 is TGTGCCAGCAGCCGGCTTGCTGGGGGGCCCCAGCATTTT.

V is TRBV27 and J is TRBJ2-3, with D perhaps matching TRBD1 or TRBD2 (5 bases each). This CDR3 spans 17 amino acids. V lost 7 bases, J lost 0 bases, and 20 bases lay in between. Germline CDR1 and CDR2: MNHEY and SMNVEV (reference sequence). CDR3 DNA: TGTGCCAGCACCACGGGGTTAGGGGTGATTAGCACAGATACGCAGTATTTT. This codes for CASTTGLGVISTDTQYF.

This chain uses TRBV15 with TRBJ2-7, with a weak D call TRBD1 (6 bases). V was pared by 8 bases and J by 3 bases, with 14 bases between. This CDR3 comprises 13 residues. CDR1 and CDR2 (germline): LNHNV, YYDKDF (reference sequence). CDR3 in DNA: TGTGCCACCGGGACACCGAACATCTACGAGCAGTACTTC. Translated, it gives CATGTPNIYEQYF.

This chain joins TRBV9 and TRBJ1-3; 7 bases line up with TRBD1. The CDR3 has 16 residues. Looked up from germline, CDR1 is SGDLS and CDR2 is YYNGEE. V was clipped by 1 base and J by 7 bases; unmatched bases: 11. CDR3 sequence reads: CASSVRGRGAPNTIYF. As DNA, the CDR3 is TGTGCCAGCAGCGTAAGGGGCAGGGGGGCGCCGAACACCATATATTTT.

CDR3 DNA: TGCGCCAGCAGTGTCTCAAGATCCACCGGGGAGCTGTTTTTT. Amino acid sequence: CASSVSRSTGELFF. The chain has TRBV5-1 and TRBJ2-2; D is uncertain. The CDR3 spans 14 residues. V lost 5 bases and J lost 4, with 12 bases in between. CDR1 is SGHRS, CDR2 YFSETQ, per germline.

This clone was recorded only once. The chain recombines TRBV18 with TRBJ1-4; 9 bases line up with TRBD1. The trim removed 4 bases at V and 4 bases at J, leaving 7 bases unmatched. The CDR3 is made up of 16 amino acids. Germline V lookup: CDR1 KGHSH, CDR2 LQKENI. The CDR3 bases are TGTGCCAGCTCACACTCTGTGGACAGGGGTAATGAAAAACTGTTTTTT. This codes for CASSHSVDRGNEKLFF.

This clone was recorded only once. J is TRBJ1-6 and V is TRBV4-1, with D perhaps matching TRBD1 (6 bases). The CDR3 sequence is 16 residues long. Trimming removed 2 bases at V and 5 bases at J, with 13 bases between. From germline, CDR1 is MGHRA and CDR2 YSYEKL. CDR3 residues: CASSQQGWHNNSPLHF. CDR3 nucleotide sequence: TGCGCCAGCAGCCAACAGGGGTGGCATAATAATTCACCCCTCCACTTT.

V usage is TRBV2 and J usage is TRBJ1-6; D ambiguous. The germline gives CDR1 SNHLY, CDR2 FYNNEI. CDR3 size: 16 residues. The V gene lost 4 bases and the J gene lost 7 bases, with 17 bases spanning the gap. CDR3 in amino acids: CASSADGKTRNSPLHF. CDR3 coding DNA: TGTGCCAGCAGTGCCGACGGCAAGACGAGGAATTCACCCCTCCACTTT.

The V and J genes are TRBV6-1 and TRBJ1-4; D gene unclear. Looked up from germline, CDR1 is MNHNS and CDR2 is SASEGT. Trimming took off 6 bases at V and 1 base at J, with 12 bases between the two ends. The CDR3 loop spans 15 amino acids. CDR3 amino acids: CASRNARVTNEKLFF. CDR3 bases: TGTGCCAGCAGGAACGCGAGGGTAACTAATGAAAAACTGTTTTTT.

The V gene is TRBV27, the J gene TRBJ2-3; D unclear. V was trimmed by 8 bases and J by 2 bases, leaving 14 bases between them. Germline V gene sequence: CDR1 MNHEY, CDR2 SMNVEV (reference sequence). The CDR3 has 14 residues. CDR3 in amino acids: CASALLIATDTQYF. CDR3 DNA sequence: TGTGCCAGCGCACTGTTGATAGCCACAGATACGCAGTATTTT.

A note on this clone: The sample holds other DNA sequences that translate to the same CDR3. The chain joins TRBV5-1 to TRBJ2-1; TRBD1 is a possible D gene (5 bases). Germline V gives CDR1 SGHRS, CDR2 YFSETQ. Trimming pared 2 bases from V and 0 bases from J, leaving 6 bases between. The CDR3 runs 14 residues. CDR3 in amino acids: CASSFDSSYNEQFF. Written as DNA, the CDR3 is TGCGCCAGCAGCTTCGACAGCTCCTACAATGAGCAGTTCTTC.

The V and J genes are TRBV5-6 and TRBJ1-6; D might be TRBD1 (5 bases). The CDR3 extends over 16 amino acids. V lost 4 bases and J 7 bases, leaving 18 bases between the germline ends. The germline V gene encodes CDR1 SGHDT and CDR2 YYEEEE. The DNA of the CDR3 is TGTGCCAGCAGCCCCCGGGACCCCGGTTGGAATTCACCCCTCCACTTT. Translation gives CASSPRDPGWNSPLHF.

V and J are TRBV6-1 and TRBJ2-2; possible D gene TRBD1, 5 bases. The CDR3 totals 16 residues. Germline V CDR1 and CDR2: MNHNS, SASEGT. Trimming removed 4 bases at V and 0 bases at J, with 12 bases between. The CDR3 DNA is TGTGCCAGCAGTGGGGGCGCCAGGGCGAACACCGGGGAGCTGTTTTTT. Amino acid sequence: CASSGGARANTGELFF.

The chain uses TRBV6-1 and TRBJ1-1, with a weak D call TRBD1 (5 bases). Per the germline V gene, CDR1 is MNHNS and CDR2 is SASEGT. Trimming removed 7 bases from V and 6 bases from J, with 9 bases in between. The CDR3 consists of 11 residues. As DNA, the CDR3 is TGTGCCAGCAAGGTGGGGCCTGAAGCTTTCTTT. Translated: CASKVGPEAFF.

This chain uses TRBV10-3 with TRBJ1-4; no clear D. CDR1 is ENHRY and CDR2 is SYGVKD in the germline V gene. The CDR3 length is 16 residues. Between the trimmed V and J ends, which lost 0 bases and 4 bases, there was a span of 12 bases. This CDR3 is CAISESAGNNNEKLFF. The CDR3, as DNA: TGTGCCATCAGTGAGTCTGCGGGTAATAATAATGAAAAACTGTTTTTT.

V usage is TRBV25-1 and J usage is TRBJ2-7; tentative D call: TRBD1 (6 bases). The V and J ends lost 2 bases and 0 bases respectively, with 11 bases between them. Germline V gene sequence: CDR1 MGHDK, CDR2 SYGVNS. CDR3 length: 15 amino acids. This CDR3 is CASSEPDRSSYEQYF. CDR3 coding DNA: TGTGCCAGCAGTGAACCCGACAGGAGCTCCTACGAGCAGTACTTC.

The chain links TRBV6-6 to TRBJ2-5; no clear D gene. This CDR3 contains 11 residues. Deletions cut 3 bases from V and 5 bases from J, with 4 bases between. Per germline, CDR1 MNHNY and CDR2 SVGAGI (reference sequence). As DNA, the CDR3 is TGTGCCAGCAGTTATTACGAGACCCAGTACTTC. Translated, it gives CASSYYETQYF.

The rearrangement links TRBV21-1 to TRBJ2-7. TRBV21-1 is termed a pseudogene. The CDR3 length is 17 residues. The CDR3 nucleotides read TGTGCCAGCAGCAAAGGCGCCCTCCACCGGGCTCCCTGCGAGCAGTACTTC. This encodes CASSKGALHRAPCEQYF.

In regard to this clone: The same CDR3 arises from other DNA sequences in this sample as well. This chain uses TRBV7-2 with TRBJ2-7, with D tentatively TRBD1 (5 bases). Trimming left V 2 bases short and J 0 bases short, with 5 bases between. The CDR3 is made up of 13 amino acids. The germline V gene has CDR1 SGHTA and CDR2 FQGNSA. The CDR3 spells CASSLRGSYEQYF. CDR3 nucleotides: TGTGCCAGCAGCTTAAGGGGCTCCTACGAGCAGTACTTC.

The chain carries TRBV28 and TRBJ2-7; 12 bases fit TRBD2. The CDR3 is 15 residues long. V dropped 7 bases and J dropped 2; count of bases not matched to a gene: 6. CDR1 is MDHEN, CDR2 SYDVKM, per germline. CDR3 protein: CASTLLAGGPYEQYF. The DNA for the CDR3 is TGTGCCAGCACCCTCCTAGCGGGAGGGCCCTACGAGCAGTACTTC.

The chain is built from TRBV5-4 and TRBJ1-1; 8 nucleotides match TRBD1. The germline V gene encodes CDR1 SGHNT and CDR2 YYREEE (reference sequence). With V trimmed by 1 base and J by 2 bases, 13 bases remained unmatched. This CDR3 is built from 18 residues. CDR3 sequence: CASSLPFAGRGRNTEAFF. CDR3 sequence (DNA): TGTGCCAGCAGCTTGCCCTTTGCGGGCAGGGGGCGAAACACTGAAGCTTTCTTT.

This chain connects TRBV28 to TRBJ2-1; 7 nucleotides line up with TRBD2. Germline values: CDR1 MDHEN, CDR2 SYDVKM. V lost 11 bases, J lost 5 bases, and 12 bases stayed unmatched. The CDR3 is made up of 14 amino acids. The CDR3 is CARSRDYVNNEQFF. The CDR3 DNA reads TGTGCCCGCTCTCGGGACTATGTAAACAATGAGCAGTTCTTC. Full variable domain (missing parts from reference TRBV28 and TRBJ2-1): DVKVTQSSRYLVKRTGEKVFLECVQDMDHENMFWYRQDPGLGLRLIYFSYDVKMKEKGDIPEGYSVSREKKERFSLILESASTNQTSMYLCARSRDYVNNEQFFGPGTRLTVL.